Below, 21 T cell receptor beta chains from the same sample are listed, as sequenced in a study of Ad26.COV2.S vaccination and SARS-CoV-2 variants. Clones were sequenced by immunoSEQ multiplex PCR, and TCRdb holds only the in-frame ones, with some missing. The sample lists about 350,000 clones, approximately 85% occurring once. The sample's treatment: some 20 received Ad26.COV2.S at low or high dose, single or two shots; five or six received placebo; per-sample allocation not given. Day 63 following the first vaccine or placebo injection was when the samples were taken. The sequencing here drew on peripheral blood, taken in a trial of Ad26.COV2.S vaccine versus placebo. These receptors came from a person aged 18-60 years who received the Ad26.COV2.S COVID-19 vaccine or a placebo.

This clone was seen many times. J is TRBJ1-4 and V is TRBV5-1, with D unclear. The CDR3 spans 13 residues. V dropped 0 bases and J dropped 7 bases, with 7 bases sitting between them. Germline-derived CDR1 and CDR2 are SGHRS and YFSETQ. The CDR3 nucleotides read TGCGCCAGCAGCTTGGCGTCTGGTGAAAAACTGTTTTTT. This codes for CASSLASGEKLFF.

This clone was seen only once. V and J are TRBV5-5 and TRBJ1-1, with D uncertain. Germline loops: CDR1 SGHKS, CDR2 YYEKEE (reference sequence). V lost 1 base and J 0 bases, leaving 10 bases between the germline ends. This CDR3 region has 15 residues. The DNA for the CDR3 is TGTGCCAGCAGCTTGTTGGGCAGCGTGAACACTGAAGCTTTCTTT. This encodes CASSLLGSVNTEAFF.

This clone appeared once. The J gene is TRBJ2-5, the V gene TRBV7-8; no definite D call. CDR3 length: 13 residues. The germline V gene has CDR1 SGHVS and CDR2 FQNEAQ. V lost 5 bases and J lost 2, with 9 bases in between. The CDR3 nucleotides are TGTGCCAGCAGCGGCGGCCCGCAAGAGACCCAGTACTTC. This codes for CASSGGPQETQYF.

The CDR3 here is CASSQDRDTASYGYTF. The CDR3 DNA is TGCGCCAGCAGCCAAGATAGGGACACCGCTTCCTATGGCTACACCTTC. The chain carries TRBV4-1 and TRBJ1-2, with D perhaps TRBD1 (6 bases). Trimming removed 0 bases from V and 4 bases from J, with 15 bases in between. Germline values: CDR1 MGHRA, CDR2 YSYEKL. The CDR3 length is 16 residues.

This sequence joins TRBV11-3 and TRBJ2-1; D may be TRBD1 or TRBD2 (7 bases each). CDR1 SGHNT and CDR2 YENEEA come from the germline V gene. The V end lost 5 bases, the J end lost 9 bases, and 23 bases lay between the germline ends. CDR3 size: 16 residues. The CDR3 spells CASSPRGGTIIGEQFF. The CDR3 DNA sequence: TGTGCCAGCAGCCCCAGGGGGGGGACAATAATAGGTGAGCAGTTCTTC.

The CDR3 DNA is TGTGCCATCAGTGAGGGGGGAAGAGGCTACACCTTC. Translation: CAISEGGRGYTF. The chain joins TRBV10-3 to TRBJ1-2; a possible D gene is TRBD1 (5 bases). CDR1 is ENHRY and CDR2 is SYGVKD in the germline V gene. This CDR3 comprises 12 residues. V lost 2 bases and J 8 bases, leaving 9 bases between the germline ends.

This clone was found once. J is TRBJ1-5 and V is TRBV10-3; D unclear. V was trimmed by 0 bases and J by 2 bases, leaving 14 bases between them. Germline CDR1 is ENHRY and CDR2 is SYGVKD. The length of the CDR3 is 17 residues. The CDR3: CAISESAGRAGNQPQHF. Written as DNA, the CDR3 is TGTGCCATCAGTGAGTCGGCAGGCCGAGCGGGCAATCAGCCCCAGCATTTT.

This sequence joins TRBV30 and TRBJ2-2, with D perhaps matching TRBD1 (5 bases). This CDR3 is built from 19 residues. The V gene's germline CDR1 is GTSNPN and CDR2 SVGIG (reference sequence). The ends were cut back, 2 bases at V and 4 bases at J, with 26 bases in the middle. CDR3 bases: TGTGCCTGGAGTTGGGTCGGCGGTCAGCAGGGTACGTTCACCGGGGAGCTGTTTTTT. Translation: CAWSWVGGQQGTFTGELFF.

The genes are TRBV5-4 and TRBJ1-6, with 8 nucleotides matching TRBD1. Germline-derived CDR1 and CDR2 are SGHNT and YYREEE (reference sequence). Germline trimming cut 1 base from V and 8 bases from J; bases unmatched to any gene: 2. CDR3 size: 14 residues. Here the CDR3 reads CASSLTGGDSPLHF. Here the CDR3 DNA reads TGTGCCAGCAGCTTGACAGGGGGGGATTCACCCCTCCACTTT.

The chain joins TRBV11-2 to TRBJ2-5; the match to TRBD2 covers 9 bases. CDR1 is SGHAT, CDR2 FQNNGV, per germline. V dropped 0 bases and J dropped 5; count of bases not matched to a gene: 16. The CDR3 consists of 19 residues. The CDR3 here is CASSLEVSGSFGSFETQYF. The CDR3 nucleotides read TGTGCCAGCAGCTTAGAGGTTAGCGGGAGTTTTGGTAGCTTCGAGACCCAGTACTTC.

This chain links TRBV5-1 with TRBJ2-2; maybe TRBD2 (5 bases). V lost 0 bases and J lost 7, with 13 bases in between. Germline V gene sequence: CDR1 SGHRS, CDR2 YFSETQ. The CDR3 runs to 15 residues. CDR3 in amino acids: CASSLVAPPGGELFF. CDR3 coding DNA: TGCGCCAGCAGCTTGGTAGCGCCCCCAGGCGGGGAGCTGTTTTTT. Combining the CDR3 with reference TRBV5-1 and TRBJ2-2 gives the whole variable domain KAGVTQTPRYLIKTRGQQVTLSCSPISGHRSVSWYQQTPGQGLQFLFEYFSETQRNKGNFPGRFSGRQFSNSRSEMNVSTLELGDSALYLCASSLVAPPGGELFFGEGSRLTVL.

CDR3 sequence (DNA): TGTGCCAGCAGTTCCCGGGGCCCAGCGAGTACTGAAGCTTTCTTT. Translation gives CASSSRGPASTEAFF. The chain links TRBV6-2 or TRBV6-3 to TRBJ1-1; possibly TRBD1 for D (5 bases). Trimming took 4 bases from V and 5 from J, leaving 17 bases between them. The CDR3 sequence is 15 residues long. Germline CDR1 MNHEY, CDR2 SVGEGT.

The chain is built from TRBV6-6 and TRBJ1-2, with D maybe TRBD1 (5 bases). V gave up 6 bases and J gave up 2 bases, with 13 bases separating them. From germline, CDR1 is MNHNY and CDR2 SVGAGI (reference sequence). This CDR3 region has 14 residues. CDR3 loop: CASSSGTVNYGYTF. DNA of the CDR3: TGTGCCAGCAGCTCAGGGACCGTCAACTATGGCTACACCTTC.

About this clone: This sequence may be a read error, since a much larger clone differs from it by one base. The chain employs TRBV7-2 and TRBJ1-6; D is ambiguous. The CDR3 runs 13 residues. V was clipped by 5 bases and J by 7 bases, with 9 bases between them. Per the germline V gene, CDR1 is SGHTA and CDR2 is FQGNSA. Here the CDR3 reads CASSPDGNSPLHF. CDR3 sequence (DNA): TGTGCCAGCAGCCCGGACGGGAATTCACCCCTCCACTTT.

The chain employs TRBV6-5 and TRBJ1-2, with TRBD1 matching 8 bases. Germline CDR1 MNHEY, CDR2 SVGAGI. After removal of 0 bases from V and 6 bases from J, the junction contained 3 bases not matched to a gene. This CDR3 has 14 residues. The CDR3 protein is CASSYSQGADGYTF. Here the CDR3 DNA reads TGTGCCAGCAGTTACTCTCAGGGGGCGGATGGCTACACCTTC.

This sequence joins TRBV28 and TRBJ1-1; tentative D call: TRBD1 (5 bases). The CDR3 totals 15 residues. Trimming shortened V by 2 bases and J by 4 bases, and 14 bases separated the two germline ends. Germline CDR1 and CDR2: MDHEN and SYDVKM. For the CDR3, the DNA is TGTGCCAGCAGTTTAGGGAGTGGGGGTGCCACTGAAGCTTTCTTT. It translates to CASSLGSGGATEAFF.

CDR3 nucleotide sequence: TGCGCCAGCAGCCAAGATTTCGGAGTTCCAGATACGCAGTATTTT. Amino acid sequence: CASSQDFGVPDTQYF. The J gene is TRBJ2-3, the V gene TRBV4-3; D is ambiguous. The CDR3 is made up of 15 amino acids. Between the trimmed V and J ends, which lost 0 bases and 4 bases, there was a span of 11 bases. Germline CDR1 is LGHNA and CDR2 is YSLEER.

This chain uses TRBV5-1 with TRBJ2-3; 9 bases fit TRBD1. V lost 0 bases to trimming and J lost 6 bases; unmatched junction nucleotides: 14. Germline assignment: CDR1 SGHRS and CDR2 YFSETQ. The CDR3 length is 18 residues. The CDR3 here is CASSLGRTGDEFADTQYF. CDR3 nucleotide sequence: TGCGCCAGCAGCTTGGGGAGGACAGGGGACGAATTTGCGGATACGCAGTATTTT. Together with reference TRBV5-1 and TRBJ2-3, the CDR3 gives the full variable domain: KAGVTQTPRYLIKTRGQQVTLSCSPISGHRSVSWYQQTPGQGLQFLFEYFSETQRNKGNFPGRFSGRQFSNSRSEMNVSTLELGDSALYLCASSLGRTGDEFADTQYFGPGTRLTVL.

The chain recombines TRBV9 with TRBJ1-2; D is unresolved. Germline assignment: CDR1 SGDLS and CDR2 YYNGEE. The V and J ends lost 0 bases and 2 bases respectively, with 8 bases between them. This CDR3 contains 14 residues. The CDR3 spells CASSVDPVNYGYTF. The CDR3 region has the DNA TGTGCCAGCAGCGTAGACCCGGTGAACTATGGCTACACCTTC.

The chain is built from TRBV6-5 and TRBJ2-1; 7 bases map to TRBD2. There are 14 residues in the CDR3. The V gene end was trimmed by 6 bases and the J gene end by 2 bases; junction bases not matched to a gene: 4. The germline gives CDR1 MNHEY, CDR2 SVGAGI. CDR3 protein: CASRGAGAYNEQFF. Here the CDR3 DNA reads TGTGCCAGCAGGGGCGCGGGGGCCTACAATGAGCAGTTCTTC.

The chain has TRBV3-1 (or the pseudogene TRBV3-2) and TRBJ1-1; 8 nucleotides agree with TRBD1. The trim removed 4 bases at V and 6 bases at J, leaving 13 bases unmatched. Germline V gene data show CDR1 as LGHDT and CDR2 as YNNKEL (reference sequence). The CDR3 loop spans 16 amino acids. CDR3 region: CASSRGRTGFLSEAFF. The DNA for the CDR3 is TGTGCCAGCAGCCGAGGTCGGACAGGGTTCTTATCTGAAGCTTTCTTT.